This T cell receptor delta chain was profiled in a study of γδ T cells in repeated Plasmodium falciparum infection. This clone was picked up many times. TCRdb re-called clones from the multiplex PCR reads via CATT. The data show 85,000 to 90,000 delta-chain clones, with over 1.3% seen just once and 9% held by the top ten. Gammadelta T cells were flow-sorted from PBMC into Vgamma9/Vdelta2+ and Vdelta2-negative populations for bulk analysis. Germline trimming cut 4 bases from V and 0 bases from J; bases unmatched to any gene: 22. Germline V gives CDR1 TSWWSYY, CDR2 QGS. This CDR3 contains 22 residues. This clonotype was sampled from a pool of human donors (malaria-infected and uninfected, not separated). This rearrangement joins TRDV1 to TRDJ1, with 11 bases fitting TRDD3. TCRdb offers no J gene call, so here the DNA was matched to germline to obtain one. Sequences were obtained from gamma-delta T cells from blood. The CDR3 DNA reads as TGTGCTCTTGGGGGCGACTTCCTACTGGGGGATATCGGCCCACGGTACACCGATAAACTCATCTTT. Translation gives CALGGDFLLGDIGPRYTDKLIF.